The rows below give T cell receptor beta chains drawn from one sample of a study of cytomegalovirus exposure and HLA in healthy donors. Libraries were prepared by immunoSEQ multiplex PCR; TCRdb keeps only in-frame clonotypes and omits some of them. The sample contains over 70,000 clones, approximately 80% of which appear only once. Material: PBMCs. The source is a man aged 18-30 years in good health and CMV-seronegative. CDR3s include the opening cysteine and the closing phenylalanine or tryptophan. The order of the fields is D gene, J gene, clone size, V gene, CDR3 protein, CDR3 DNA. A D gene is named only where the DNA matches it firmly. Expanded clones are given a class, and other clones once, few, many or no size at all.

. | TRBJ1-2 | . | TRBV7-7 | CASRFLYTGTSDYGYTF | TGTGCTAGCAGGTTCTTATATACAGGGACATCTGACTATGGCTACACCTTC
. | TRBJ1-6 | . | TRBV6-5 | CASSRQGVGNSPLHF | TGTGCCAGCAGTCGTCAAGGGGTCGGGAATTCACCCCTCCACTTT
. | TRBJ2-6 | . | TRBV4-1 | CAFLSGANVLTF | TGCGCCTTCCTCTCTGGGGCCAACGTCCTGACTTTC
TRBD1 | TRBJ1-2 | few | TRBV14 | CASSPRQGWGYRYGYTF | TGTGCCAGCAGCCCTCGACAGGGTTGGGGTTATCGCTATGGCTACACCTTC
TRBD2 | TRBJ2-3 | . | TRBV5-1 | CASSLRVAGGYVGTDTQYF | TGCGCCAGCAGCTTGAGGGTAGCGGGGGGGTATGTCGGGACAGATACGCAGTATTTT
. | TRBJ1-1 | . | TRBV20-1 | CSAKDSTEAFF | TGCAGTGCTAAGGACAGCACTGAAGCTTTCTTT
TRBD1 | TRBJ2-7 | . | TRBV5-4 | CASSFGTGYDEQYF | TGTGCCAGCAGCTTCGGGACAGGGTATGACGAGCAGTACTTC
TRBD1 | TRBJ1-1 | . | TRBV6-1 | CASSEGPRGGNTEAFF | TGTGCCAGCAGTGAAGGCCCCAGAGGGGGCAACACTGAAGCTTTCTTT
. | TRBJ2-5 | . | TRBV10-3 | CAISESTNQETQYF | TGTGCCATCAGTGAGTCGACAAACCAAGAGACCCAGTACTTC
. | TRBJ2-3 | . | TRBV28 | CASSWVGAGTDTQYF | TGTGCCAGCAGTTGGGTGGGGGCCGGCACAGATACGCAGTATTTT
. | TRBJ1-3 | . | TRBV2 | CASSETRGNTIYF | TGTGCCAGCAGCGAAACCAGGGGAAACACCATATATTTT
TRBD1 | TRBJ2-7 | . | TRBV27 | CASSLTGGSYEQYF | TGTGCCAGCAGTTTAACAGGGGGCTCCTACGAGCAGTACTTC
TRBD2 | TRBJ2-1 | . | TRBV9 | CASSVSSGRGNEQFF | TGTGCCAGCAGCGTAAGTAGCGGGCGGGGCAATGAGCAGTTCTTC
TRBD1 | TRBJ2-7 | . | TRBV28 | CASMRGGASEQYF | TGTGCCAGCATGAGAGGGGGCGCCTCCGAGCAGTACTTC
. | TRBJ2-7 | . | TRBV6-6 | CASTRGSEGYEQYF | TGTGCCAGCACCCGGGGGTCCGAGGGCTACGAGCAGTACTTC
TRBD2 | TRBJ2-7 | few | TRBV7-2 | CASSWGLAIEQYF | TGTGCCAGCAGCTGGGGACTAGCGATCGAGCAGTACTTC
. | TRBJ1-1 | . | TRBV10-3 | CAISVEQGSEAFF | TGTGCCATCAGTGTCGAACAGGGCTCTGAAGCTTTCTTT
. | TRBJ1-3 | . | TRBV19 | CASSITGLGNTIYF | TGTGCCAGTAGTATTACGGGACTTGGAAACACCATATATTTT
. | TRBJ1-2 | . | TRBV5-6 | CASSRGTAPNYGYTF | TGTGCCAGCAGTCGTGGGACTGCACCTAACTATGGCTACACCTTC
TRBD2 | TRBJ2-1 | . | TRBV14 | CASSRQIRTSGTPGITYEQFF | TGTGCCAGCAGTCGACAGATAAGGACTAGCGGGACTCCCGGGATTACATATGAGCAGTTCTTC
. | TRBJ2-2 | once | TRBV7-8 | CASSLTGSTNTGELFF | TGTGCCAGCAGCTTAACAGGGTCCACGAACACCGGGGAGCTGTTTTTT
. | TRBJ1-3 | . | TRBV28 | CASSLFREGNTIYF | TGTGCCAGCAGTTTATTCAGGGAAGGAAACACCATATATTTT
. | TRBJ2-5 | . | TRBV4-2 | CASSQGPGETQYF | TGTGCCAGCAGCCAAGGCCCGGGGGAGACCCAGTACTTC
TRBD1 | TRBJ1-3 | . | TRBV7-2 | CASSLRDRDTIYF | TGTGCCAGCAGCTTAAGGGACAGGGACACCATATATTTT
TRBD1 | TRBJ2-7 | . | TRBV29-1 | CSVESPRTGSSYEQYF | TGCAGCGTTGAATCTCCCAGGACAGGATCCTCCTACGAGCAGTACTTC
. | TRBJ1-5 | . | TRBV19 | CASSITQGSSNQPQHF | TGTGCCAGTAGTATCACTCAGGGGTCTAGCAATCAGCCCCAGCATTTT
. | TRBJ2-7 | . | TRBV6-1 | CASRTQVPFSYEQYF | TGTGCCAGCAGAACTCAGGTACCTTTTTCCTACGAGCAGTACTTC
. | TRBJ2-1 | . | TRBV29-1 | CSVSRTGRNEQFF | TGCAGCGTGTCCCGAACAGGGCGGAATGAGCAGTTCTTC
. | TRBJ1-1 | few | TRBV7-3 | CASSSAPGENTEAFF | TGTGCCAGCAGCTCCGCCCCGGGGGAGAACACTGAAGCTTTCTTT
. | TRBJ2-6 | . | TRBV5-6 | CASSLWQAPGANVLTF | TGTGCCAGCAGCTTGTGGCAGGCCCCTGGGGCCAACGTCCTGACTTTC
. | TRBJ1-2 | . | TRBV5-1 | CASSLAGSTGYGYTF | TGCGCCAGCAGCTTGGCCGGGAGTACAGGCTATGGCTACACCTTC
. | TRBJ1-1 | few | TRBV5-1 | CASSLLSGGPSLEAFF | TGCGCCAGCAGCTTGTTGTCGGGCGGGCCATCCCTCGAAGCTTTCTTT
. | TRBJ1-2 | . | TRBV14 | CASSKSGVGGYTF | TGTGCCAGCAGCAAAAGCGGGGTTGGCGGCTACACCTTC
TRBD2 | TRBJ2-5 | . | TRBV5-6 | CASSLAGLAGGDLQETQYF | TGTGCCAGCAGCTTGGCCGGGTTAGCGGGGGGCGATTTACAAGAGACCCAGTACTTC
. | TRBJ1-6 | . | TRBV10-3 | CAISANPGVNSPLHF | TGTGCCATCAGTGCTAACCCAGGGGTGAATTCACCCCTCCACTTT
. | TRBJ1-6 | . | TRBV18 | CASSPQDFGYSPLHF | TGTGCCAGCTCACCACAGGACTTCGGGTATTCACCCCTCCACTTT
TRBD2 | TRBJ2-3 | . | TRBV5-1 | CASSLGGTSGADTQYF | TGCGCCAGCAGTTTGGGTGGGACTAGCGGGGCAGATACGCAGTATTTT
. | TRBJ1-2 | . | TRBV7-2 | CASSLEGGARRGYTF | TGTGCCAGCAGCTTAGAGGGGGGGGCGCGGCGCGGCTACACCTTC
TRBD2 | TRBJ2-3 | . | TRBV9 | CAKGSGGRAADTQYF | TGTGCCAAGGGTAGCGGGGGGCGTGCCGCAGATACGCAGTATTTT
TRBD2 | TRBJ2-7 | . | TRBV5-1 | CASSPTTSGDSYEQYF | TGCGCCAGCAGCCCCACTACTAGCGGGGACTCCTACGAGCAGTACTTC
. | TRBJ1-5 | . | TRBV5-1 | CASSLAPGGQPQHF | TGCGCCAGCAGCTTGGCCCCTGGCGGACAGCCCCAGCATTTT
. | TRBJ1-2 | . | TRBV18 | CASSPRQVEGYTF | TGTGCCAGCTCACCCAGGCAAGTTGAGGGCTACACCTTC
TRBD1 | TRBJ2-6 | once | TRBV13 | CASSRTGFSGANVLTF | TGTGCCAGCAGCCGGACAGGATTCTCTGGGGCCAACGTCCTGACTTTC
. | TRBJ2-7 | . | TRBV2 | CASRETEDYEQYF | TGTGCCAGCAGGGAGACAGAGGACTACGAGCAGTACTTC
. | TRBJ1-2 | . | TRBV5-4 | CASSFGEAYGYTF | TGTGCCAGCAGCTTCGGGGAGGCCTATGGCTACACCTTC
. | TRBJ1-1 | . | TRBV5-1 | CASSQTNTEAFF | TGTGCCAGCAGCCAGACAAACACTGAAGCTTTCTTT
TRBD1 | TRBJ2-3 | . | TRBV14 | CASSRITGVGDTQYF | TGTGCCAGCAGCCGCATCACAGGGGTGGGAGATACGCAGTATTTT
. | TRBJ1-1 | . | TRBV4-1 | CASSRLSGETEAFF | TGCGCCAGCAGCCGCCTTTCGGGGGAAACTGAAGCTTTCTTT
TRBD1 | TRBJ1-5 | once | TRBV2 | CASSGQGVEGYSNQPQHF | TGTGCCAGCAGTGGACAGGGGGTGGAAGGATATAGCAATCAGCCCCAGCATTTT
. | TRBJ2-3 | . | TRBV14 | CASSPIRVLVTDTQYF | TGTGCCAGCAGCCCAATCAGGGTTCTTGTCACAGATACGCAGTATTTT
. | TRBJ2-1 | . | TRBV7-6 | CASSSRNGEFIGNEQFF | TGTGCCAGCAGCTCCCGTAATGGGGAGTTCATCGGTAATGAGCAGTTCTTC
TRBD2 | TRBJ2-1 | few | TRBV5-4 | CASSLQLAGSLEQFF | TGTGCCAGCAGCTTGCAGCTAGCGGGGAGTCTTGAGCAGTTCTTC
. | TRBJ2-3 | . | TRBV7-2 | CASSLRGSTDTQYF | TGTGCCAGCAGCTTACGGGGTAGCACAGATACGCAGTATTTT
. | TRBJ1-2 | . | TRBV5-1 | CASSPDRPRDGYTF | TGCGCCAGCAGCCCCGACAGGCCCCGGGATGGCTACACCTTC